This T cell receptor beta chain is drawn from a study of blood T cell repertoires in COVID-19. Study as a whole: T cells, B-cell-depleted T cells, or PBMCs provided the cDNA or gDNA that served as material.

Some clones are missing from TCRdb's copy, which holds only in-frame ones; the method was immunoSEQ multiplex PCR. This table has a few hundred thousand clones, 75% to 90% appearing once. The CDR3 spans 14 residues. From germline, CDR1 is LGHDT and CDR2 YNNKEL (reference sequence). V was pared by 1 base and J by 4 bases, with 2 bases of the junction left unmatched. Material: peripheral blood. The source of this sequence is a woman aged 45-59 years with COVID-19, enrolled during active disease. The chain uses TRBV3-1 (or the pseudogene TRBV3-2) and TRBJ2-5; 8 bases match TRBD2. Here the CDR3 DNA reads TGTGCCAGCAGCCAAGGCCTAGCGGGAGAGACCCAGTACTTC. Residues: CASSQGLAGETQYF.